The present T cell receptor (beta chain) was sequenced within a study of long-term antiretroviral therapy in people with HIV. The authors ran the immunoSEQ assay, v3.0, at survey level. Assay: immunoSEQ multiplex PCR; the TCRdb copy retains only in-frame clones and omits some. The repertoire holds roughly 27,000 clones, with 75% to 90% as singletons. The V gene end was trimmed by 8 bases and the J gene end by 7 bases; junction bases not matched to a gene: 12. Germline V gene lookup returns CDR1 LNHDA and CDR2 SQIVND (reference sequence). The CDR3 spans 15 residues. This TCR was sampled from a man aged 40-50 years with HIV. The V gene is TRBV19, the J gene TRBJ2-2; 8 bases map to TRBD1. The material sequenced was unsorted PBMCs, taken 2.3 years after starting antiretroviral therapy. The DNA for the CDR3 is TGTGCCAGTCGGGCAAACAGGGGGTTCATCGGGGAGCTGTTTTTT. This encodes CASRANRGFIGELFF.